Listed below are T cell receptor beta chains from one sample, sequenced in a study of T cells in Graves' hyperthyroidism and ophthalmopathy. One entry per CDR3 protein, called by TCRdb with MiXCR from the multiplex PCR reads. The sample has about 600,000 distinct CDR3 sequences, 14% seen once. Sequencing was performed on blood. The receptors were gathered from a woman aged 18-30 years with Graves' ophthalmopathy. Each CDR3 is given with its conserved first and last residue. D genes are given only for firm matches. Clone size appears in some rows only: once, few, many, or a class for an expanded clone.

size,V,J,D,DNA,CDR3
many,TRBV2,TRBJ1-6,.,TGTGCCAGCAGCCTCACAGACAGCAATAATTCACCCCTCCACTTT,CASSLTDSNNSPLHF
few,TRBV12-5,TRBJ2-3,.,TGTGCTAGTGGTTTGGTACTGTATACGCAGTATTTT,CASGLVLYTQYF
many,TRBV2,TRBJ1-1,.,TGTGCCAGCATTATCAGGGTTGGGAACACTGAAGCTTTCTTT,CASIIRVGNTEAFF
many,TRBV11-2,TRBJ1-4,TRBD1,TGTGCCAGCAGCGTAGGGACAGGGGGGCTAGCGGAAAAACTGTTTTTT,CASSVGTGGLAEKLFF
.,TRBV29-1,TRBJ2-2,.,TGCAGCGTTGAGGTGGGGGGTGCATTGGCCGGGGAGCTGTTTTTT,CSVEVGGALAGELFF
once,TRBV4-1,TRBJ2-7,TRBD1,TGCGCCAGCAGCCAACGAGAACAGGGGGACTCCTACGAGCAGTACTTC,CASSQREQGDSYEQYF
many,TRBV15,TRBJ1-2,.,TGTGCCACCAGCAGTGGCAGGGGCAAGGACTATGGCTACACCTTC,CATSSGRGKDYGYTF
.,TRBV5-5,TRBJ1-4,TRBD1,TGTGCCAGCAGCTTCCAACAGGGGGCGCCTAATGAAAAACTGTTTTTT,CASSFQQGAPNEKLFF
many,TRBV30,TRBJ2-7,.,TGTGCCTGGAGTACTGTGGGATACGAGCAGTACTTC,CAWSTVGYEQYF
many,TRBV20-1,TRBJ2-5,.,TGCAGTGCTAACGGGGCTGTACAAGAGACCCAGTACTTC,CSANGAVQETQYF
.,TRBV6-1,TRBJ2-7,.,TGTGCCAGCAGTGAAAGGGGACACTCGGCCGTGGAGCAGTACTTC,CASSERGHSAVEQYF
many,TRBV27,TRBJ2-7,TRBD1,TGTGCCAGCAGTTCCCCTTGGACAGGCGAATACGAGCAGTACTTC,CASSSPWTGEYEQYF
many,TRBV28,TRBJ2-7,.,TGTGCCAGCAGTTTCTACAGTGGCCCTATCTACGAGCAGTACTTC,CASSFYSGPIYEQYF
many,TRBV27,TRBJ1-5,TRBD1,TGTGCCAGCAGTTTCGGGACAGGTTATGGCAATCAGCCCCAGCATTTT,CASSFGTGYGNQPQHF
many,TRBV29-1,TRBJ2-7,TRBD1,TGCAGCGGCTCAGGACAGGGGACTTCCTACGAGCAGTACTTC,CSGSGQGTSYEQYF
many,TRBV5-5,TRBJ1-5,.,TGTGCCAGCAGCTTGGGTTCCCGGACGGACAGCAATCAGCCCCAGCATTTT,CASSLGSRTDSNQPQHF
few,TRBV4-1,TRBJ2-1,.,TGCGCCAGCAGCCCCCGAGACGCGTACAATGAGCAGTTCTTC,CASSPRDAYNEQFF
many,TRBV3-1,TRBJ1-1,TRBD1,TGTGCCAGCAGCCACAACAGGGGAGGTCGCACTGAAGCTTTCTTT,CASSHNRGGRTEAFF
many,TRBV10-3,TRBJ2-2,.,TGTGCCATCCCCGGGACACAAACCGGGGAGCTGTTTTTT,CAIPGTQTGELFF
many,TRBV28,TRBJ1-2,TRBD1,TGTGCCAGCAGTTTAACCCCCTCGACAGGGACCTATGGCTACACCTTC,CASSLTPSTGTYGYTF
many,TRBV27,TRBJ1-2,TRBD1,TGTGCCAGCAGTTTTTCCCAGACAGGGGGCCCCTATGGCTACACCTTC,CASSFSQTGGPYGYTF
many,TRBV24-1,TRBJ2-3,TRBD1,TGTGCCACCAGTGATTCCGGACAGGGACTGGGAGATACGCAGTATTTT,CATSDSGQGLGDTQYF
many,TRBV5-4,TRBJ2-3,.,TGTGCCAGCAGCTTGGACGGAGGCTTCACAGATACGCAGTATTTT,CASSLDGGFTDTQYF
many,TRBV12-3/TRBV12-4,TRBJ1-3,.,TGTGCCAGCAGTGCTAACAGGGTAGGCGGAAACACCATATATTTT,CASSANRVGGNTIYF
many,TRBV18,TRBJ2-2,.,TGTGCCAGCTCACCACCGGATCTGACCGGGGAGCTGTTTTTT,CASSPPDLTGELFF
few,TRBV7-9,TRBJ1-1,.,TGTGCCAGCAGCTTAGGGCCGACAGGCGGGCGTGGAAACACTGAAGCTTTCTTT,CASSLGPTGGRGNTEAFF
many,TRBV15,TRBJ1-2,.,TGTGCCACCAGCAGAGATGGGGACCCGGGCTCTAGCTATGGCTACACCTTC,CATSRDGDPGSSYGYTF
.,TRBV7-9,TRBJ2-1,TRBD2,TGTGCCAGCAGCTTGTTACTAGCGGGAGAAGGAGGTGAGCAGTTCTTC,CASSLLLAGEGGEQFF
few,TRBV19,TRBJ1-4,.,TGTGCCAGTAACTTCGGCCAGGGCGGTGAAAAACTGTTTTTT,CASNFGQGGEKLFF
once,TRBV19,TRBJ2-3,TRBD2,TGTGCCAGTAGTATAGTCAGACTAGCGGGAGATACGCAGTATTTT,CASSIVRLAGDTQYF
many,TRBV18,TRBJ2-7,.,TGTGCCAGCTCACCACCTTCCAGAACATACGAGCAGTACTTC,CASSPPSRTYEQYF
.,TRBV7-9,TRBJ2-2,.,TGTGCCAGCAGCTTAGTGCAGGCAAACACCGGGGAGCTGTTTTTT,CASSLVQANTGELFF
many,TRBV12-3/TRBV12-4,TRBJ1-1,TRBD1,TGTGCCAGCAGCCCAGGGGGGGGTTACACTGAAGCTTTCTTT,CASSPGGGYTEAFF
.,TRBV5-6,TRBJ2-1,.,TGTGCCAGCAGTATACTATACGGGGGACCCTACAATGAGCAGTTCTTC,CASSILYGGPYNEQFF
many,TRBV20-1,TRBJ2-5,TRBD1,TGCAGTGCTAGAGATCCCAAGGGGGCGGCGGGTTGGGGAGAGACCCAGTACTTC,CSARDPKGAAGWGETQYF
many,TRBV7-2,TRBJ2-3,.,TGTGCCAGCAGCACTACGGGCCGCACAGATACGCAGTATTTT,CASSTTGRTDTQYF